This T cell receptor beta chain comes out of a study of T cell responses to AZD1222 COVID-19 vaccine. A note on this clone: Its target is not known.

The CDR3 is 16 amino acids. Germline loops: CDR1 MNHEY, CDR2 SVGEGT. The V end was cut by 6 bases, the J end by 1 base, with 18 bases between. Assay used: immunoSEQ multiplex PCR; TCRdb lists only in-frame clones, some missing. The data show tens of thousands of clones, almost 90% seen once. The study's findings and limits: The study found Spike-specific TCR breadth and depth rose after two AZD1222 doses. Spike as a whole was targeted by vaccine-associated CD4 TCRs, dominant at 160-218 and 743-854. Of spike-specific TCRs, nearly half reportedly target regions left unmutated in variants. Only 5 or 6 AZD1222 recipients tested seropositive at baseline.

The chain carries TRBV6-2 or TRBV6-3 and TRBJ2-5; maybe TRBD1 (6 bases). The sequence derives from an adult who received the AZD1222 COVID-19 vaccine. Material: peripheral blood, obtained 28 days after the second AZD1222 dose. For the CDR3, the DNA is TGTGCCAGCAGCCATGTTCCCGGGACAATCCAAGAGACCCAGTACTTC. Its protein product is CASSHVPGTIQETQYF.